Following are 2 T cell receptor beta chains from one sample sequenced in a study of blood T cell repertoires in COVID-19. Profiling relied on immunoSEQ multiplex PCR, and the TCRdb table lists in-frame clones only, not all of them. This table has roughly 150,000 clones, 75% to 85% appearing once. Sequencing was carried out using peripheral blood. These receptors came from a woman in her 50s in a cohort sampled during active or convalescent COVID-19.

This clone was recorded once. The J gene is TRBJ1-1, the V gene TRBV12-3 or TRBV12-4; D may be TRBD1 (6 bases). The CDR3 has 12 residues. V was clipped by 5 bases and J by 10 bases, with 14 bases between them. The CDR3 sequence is CASSTTGLRAFF. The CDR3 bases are TGTGCCAGCAGTACCACAGGGTTGCGAGCTTTCTTT.

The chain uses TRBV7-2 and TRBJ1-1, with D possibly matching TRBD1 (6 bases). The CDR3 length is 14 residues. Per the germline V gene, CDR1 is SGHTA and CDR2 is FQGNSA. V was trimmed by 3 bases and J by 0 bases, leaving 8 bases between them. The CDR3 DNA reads TGTGCCAGCAGCTTCGGACAGTTGAACACTGAAGCTTTCTTT. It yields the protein CASSFGQLNTEAFF.